Listed below are T cell receptor beta chains from one sample, sequenced in a study of graft-versus-host responses after intestinal transplantation. Only in-frame clones appear in the TCRdb table, and some are missing; sequencing was by immunoSEQ multiplex PCR. The sample records about 85,000 clones, roughly 80% being singletons. Which antigens these TCRs recognize remains unknown. The source material was unstimulated CD4+ T cells sorted from spleen or lymph node cells, sampled before intestinal transplant. These receptors all stem from a human donor who received an intestinal transplant. The CDR3 runs from the conserved cysteine through the conserved F or W. A D gene is named only where the DNA matches it firmly. Not all rows give a size; the values are once, few, many and, for expanded clones, a class.

d_call	clone_size	cdr3_length	v_call	j_call	cdr3_aa	cdr3_nt
.	.	19	TRBV4-2	TRBJ1-2	CASSQDKTGSREANYGYTF	TGTGCCAGCAGCCAAGATAAAACAGGGTCCCGTGAAGCTAACTATGGCTACACCTTC
TRBD1	.	15	TRBV15	TRBJ2-1	CATSKEQGNYNEQFF	TGTGCCACCAGCAAAGAACAGGGGAACTACAATGAGCAGTTCTTC
.	once	12	TRBV2	TRBJ2-5	CASSEMRETQYF	TGTGCCAGCAGTGAAATGAGAGAGACCCAGTACTTC
TRBD2	.	15	TRBV11-2	TRBJ2-1	CASSRLAGASNEQFF	TGTGCCAGCAGCCGGCTAGCGGGGGCAAGCAATGAGCAGTTCTTC
TRBD1	.	16	TRBV27	TRBJ2-3	CASSTRDRGRTDTQYF	TGTGCCAGCAGTACCCGGGACAGGGGTCGCACAGATACGCAGTATTTT
.	.	16	TRBV27	TRBJ1-1	CASSLTGSRPNTEAFF	TGTGCCAGCAGTTTAACGGGGAGCCGCCCGAACACTGAAGCTTTCTTT
.	.	14	TRBV6-5	TRBJ1-3	CASSYSLTSGSIYF	TGTGCCAGCAGTTATTCCCTTACTAGCGGGAGCATATATTTT
.	.	14	TRBV7-2	TRBJ1-1	CASSFGGSYTEAFF	TGTGCCAGCAGCTTTGGGGGGAGTTACACTGAAGCTTTCTTT
TRBD1	.	15	TRBV6-5	TRBJ2-7	CASSPSGTGLHEQYF	TGTGCCAGCAGTCCCTCCGGGACAGGGCTCCACGAGCAGTACTTC
.	.	14	TRBV5-4	TRBJ1-4	CASSSGLLNEKLFF	TGTGCCAGCAGCTCGGGACTGCTTAATGAAAAACTGTTTTTT
.	.	15	TRBV6-5	TRBJ1-2	CASSYSVQGFYGYTF	TGTGCCAGCAGTTACTCGGTTCAGGGGTTCTATGGCTACACCTTC
.	.	16	TRBV15	TRBJ1-1	CATSSRRGKYPTEAFF	TGTGCCACCAGCAGCCGAAGGGGGAAGTATCCGACTGAAGCTTTCTTT
.	.	13	TRBV6-1	TRBJ1-1	CASSKQGNTEAFF	TGTGCCAGCAGTAAACAGGGGAACACTGAAGCTTTCTTT
TRBD1	.	17	TRBV19	TRBJ1-5	CASSILGQGIHNQPQHF	TGTGCCAGTAGTATTTTGGGACAGGGGATTCACAATCAGCCCCAGCATTTT
.	.	10	TRBV20-1	TRBJ2-7	CSAVEQKQYF	TGCAGTGCCGTGGAACAGAAACAGTACTTC
TRBD1	.	14	TRBV5-1	TRBJ2-5	CASSATGFRETQYF	TGCGCCAGCAGCGCGACAGGGTTCAGGGAGACCCAGTACTTC
.	few	14	TRBV4-2	TRBJ2-5	CASSPSGEQETQYF	TGTGCCAGCAGCCCCTCCGGGGAGCAAGAGACCCAGTACTTC
.	.	15	TRBV7-3	TRBJ2-2	CASSPKAGGTGELFF	TGTGCCAGCAGCCCCAAGGCAGGGGGGACCGGGGAGCTGTTTTTT
TRBD1	.	14	TRBV6-5	TRBJ2-7	CASSPERDSNEQYF	TGTGCCAGCAGCCCCGAACGGGACAGTAACGAGCAGTACTTC
.	once	16	TRBV7-9	TRBJ1-5	CASSRTGTRGYGPQHF	TGTGCCAGCAGCCGAACCGGGACAAGGGGATATGGGCCCCAGCATTTT
TRBD2	.	14	TRBV28	TRBJ2-3	CASRPGLAPDTQYF	TGTGCCAGCAGACCGGGACTAGCACCGGATACGCAGTATTTT
TRBD2	few	13	TRBV29-1	TRBJ2-3	CSVDDGGTDTQYF	TGCAGCGTTGACGACGGGGGGACAGATACGCAGTATTTT
TRBD1	.	14	TRBV5-6	TRBJ2-5	CASSRDRGLQTQYF	TGTGCCAGCAGCCGGGACAGGGGTTTACAGACCCAGTACTTC
.	.	14	TRBV28	TRBJ1-3	CASSLVSSGNTIYF	TGTGCCAGCAGTTTAGTGAGCTCTGGAAACACCATATATTTT
.	.	12	TRBV28	TRBJ2-5	CASSGGPRTQYF	TGTGCCAGCAGTGGAGGGCCGAGGACCCAGTACTTC
TRBD1	.	16	TRBV6-5	TRBJ1-2	CASSYKSTGTNYGYTF	TGTGCCAGCAGTTATAAATCGACAGGGACTAACTATGGCTACACCTTC
.	.	15	TRBV9	TRBJ2-3	CATRRLQGGMDTQYF	TGTGCCACCCGCCGGCTCCAGGGGGGTATGGATACGCAGTATTTT
.	.	13	TRBV30	TRBJ2-1	CACTAERYNEQFF	TGTGCCTGCACGGCCGAGCGCTACAATGAGCAGTTCTTC
TRBD2	.	20	TRBV9	TRBJ2-3	CASSESGLAVLSVAPDTQYF	TGTGCCAGCAGCGAGTCGGGACTAGCGGTCCTCAGCGTGGCCCCAGATACGCAGTATTTT
TRBD2	.	16	TRBV5-1	TRBJ2-1	CASNGLAGVPNNEQFF	TGCGCCAGCAACGGACTAGCGGGAGTACCCAACAATGAGCAGTTCTTC
.	.	12	TRBV2	TRBJ1-1	CAGSPAGTEAFF	TGTGCCGGATCCCCGGCGGGCACTGAAGCTTTCTTT
.	once	13	TRBV2	TRBJ2-3	CASSSASTDTQYF	TGTGCCAGCTCTAGCGCCAGCACAGATACGCAGTATTTT
TRBD1	.	13	TRBV2	TRBJ1-2	CASSKDRGQGYTF	TGTGCCAGCAGTAAGGACAGGGGCCAGGGCTACACCTTC
TRBD1	few	16	TRBV28	TRBJ2-1	CASSFAGQGARNEQFF	TGTGCCAGCAGTTTTGCCGGACAGGGGGCGCGTAATGAGCAGTTCTTC
.	once	16	TRBV4-1	TRBJ2-5	CASSPRGLGSEETQYF	TGCGCCAGCAGCCCCCGGGGGTTGGGGAGTGAGGAGACCCAGTACTTC
.	.	17	TRBV19	TRBJ2-1	CASSPGQKRRSYNEQFF	TGTGCCAGTAGTCCAGGGCAAAAAAGGCGCTCCTACAATGAGCAGTTCTTC
.	.	14	TRBV19	TRBJ2-1	CASSQRVQTSEQFF	TGTGCCAGTAGTCAGAGGGTACAAACAAGTGAGCAGTTCTTC
TRBD2	.	17	TRBV19	TRBJ2-7	CASSTSGLAGDSYEQYF	TGTGCCAGTAGTACCTCGGGACTAGCGGGAGATTCCTACGAGCAGTACTTC
TRBD2	.	18	TRBV5-4	TRBJ2-1	CASSLAIIAGVGYNEQFF	TGTGCCAGCAGCTTGGCTATTATAGCGGGAGTCGGATACAATGAGCAGTTCTTC
TRBD2	.	17	TRBV5-1	TRBJ2-7	CASSSGLAGYLSYEQYF	TGCGCCAGCAGCTCCGGACTAGCGGGGTACCTTTCCTACGAGCAGTACTTC
.	.	13	TRBV6-5	TRBJ1-6	CASNRQGNSPLHF	TGTGCCAGCAACCGCCAGGGTAATTCACCCCTCCACTTT
.	.	14	TRBV14	TRBJ2-5	CASSQEGRGRTQYF	TGTGCCAGCAGCCAAGAAGGACGGGGGAGGACCCAGTACTTC
TRBD1	.	15	TRBV7-2	TRBJ2-7	CASTFPGGAAYEQYF	TGTGCCAGCACCTTCCCAGGGGGCGCCGCCTACGAGCAGTACTTC
TRBD1	.	14	TRBV28	TRBJ1-5	CASSSGQGNQPQHF	TGTGCCAGCAGTTCGGGACAGGGAAATCAGCCCCAGCATTTT
.	.	16	TRBV6-1	TRBJ2-7	CASSEALVALTYEQYF	TGTGCCAGCAGTGAAGCGTTGGTAGCCCTTACCTACGAGCAGTACTTC
TRBD1	.	15	TRBV6-6	TRBJ2-7	CASSAAGTGGYEQYF	TGTGCCAGCAGTGCCGCCGGGACAGGGGGGTACGAGCAGTACTTC
TRBD2	.	16	TRBV5-4	TRBJ2-7	CASSLGLAGVSYEQYF	TGTGCCAGCAGCTTGGGTCTAGCGGGAGTGAGCTACGAGCAGTACTTC
.	.	14	TRBV5-1	TRBJ1-1	CASRRGDGDTEAFF	TGCGCCAGCAGGCGGGGGGACGGGGACACTGAAGCTTTCTTT
TRBD2	.	15	TRBV27	TRBJ2-1	CASSSLAGTYNEQFF	TGTGCCAGCAGTTCCCTAGCGGGGACATACAATGAGCAGTTCTTC